A single sample gave rise to the 7 T cell receptor beta chains below, sequenced in a study of cytomegalovirus exposure and HLA in healthy donors. The PCR used 60 Vbeta and 13 Jbeta primers. Repertoires were generated with immunoSEQ multiplex PCR, while TCRdb's copy carries only in-frame clones and drops some. Seen here are about 130,000 clones, approximately 84% observed once, and the top ten hold around 2%. The sequencing sample was made of PBMCs. The source of these receptors is a middle-aged woman in good health and CMV-seronegative.

V is TRBV11-2 and J is TRBJ1-2; possible D gene TRBD1, 6 bases. The V end lost 0 bases, the J end lost 4 bases, and 12 bases lay between the germline ends. The germline CDR1 and CDR2 sequences are SGHAT and FQNNGV. CDR3 length: 15 residues. The DNA for the CDR3 is TGTGCCAGCAGCTTAGATCACAGGACAGTCTATGGCTACACCTTC. This sequence encodes CASSLDHRTVYGYTF.

J is TRBJ2-2 and V is TRBV2; 10 bases align to TRBD2. This CDR3 comprises 15 residues. CDR1 and CDR2 (germline): SNHLY, FYNNEI. J lost 5 bases, V lost 5 bases, and 5 bases had no gene match. CDR3 protein: CASSPSGGATGELFF. DNA for the CDR3: TGTGCCAGCAGTCCTAGCGGGGGAGCAACCGGGGAGCTGTTTTTT.

The chain has TRBV11-2 and TRBJ2-1; D ambiguous. Deletions cut 4 bases from V and 3 bases from J, with 10 bases between. This CDR3 has 14 residues. Per the germline V gene, CDR1 is SGHAT and CDR2 is FQNNGV. DNA for the CDR3: TGTGCCAGCAGCTCCGACAAAAGCTACAATGAGCAGTTCTTC. This sequence encodes CASSSDKSYNEQFF.

This chain connects TRBV5-4 to TRBJ2-7, with D unclear. CDR1 is SGHNT, CDR2 YYREEE, per germline (reference sequence). The CDR3 is 13 residues long. The ends were cut back, 0 bases at V and 4 bases at J, with 8 bases in the middle. CDR3 nucleotides: TGTGCCAGCAGCTTGGGGGCTCAATACGAGCAGTACTTC. Protein sequence: CASSLGAQYEQYF. The full variable domain, rest sourced from reference TRBV5-4 and TRBJ2-7, is ETGVTQSPTHLIKTRGQQVTLRCSSQSGHNTVSWYQQALGQGPQFIFQYYREEENGRGNFPPRFSGLQFPNYSSELNVNALELDDSALYLCASSLGAQYEQYFGPGTRLTVT.

This clone has only one observation. The rearrangement joins TRBV7-8 to TRBJ1-2; TRBD1 matches 8 bases. V shed 4 bases, J shed 6 bases, and the junction held 4 bases outside the gene matches. Per the germline V gene, CDR1 is SGHVS and CDR2 is FQNEAQ. This CDR3 region has 13 residues. CDR3 loop: CASSSDRANGYTF. CDR3 bases: TGTGCCAGCAGCTCGGACAGGGCAAATGGCTACACCTTC.

The chain joins TRBV7-3 to TRBJ2-1, with a weak D call TRBD1 (6 bases). From germline, CDR1 is SGHTA and CDR2 FQGTGA. V dropped 5 bases and J dropped 4 bases, with 15 bases sitting between them. The CDR3 runs to 15 residues. CDR3 protein: CASSGGWTAYNEQFF. CDR3 nucleotide sequence: TGTGCCAGCAGCGGCGGGTGGACAGCGTACAATGAGCAGTTCTTC.

The chain uses TRBV4-3 and TRBJ2-1, with 9 positions matching TRBD2. CDR1 LGHNA and CDR2 YSLEER come from the germline V gene. V shed 0 bases, J shed 1 base, and the junction held 7 bases outside the gene matches. CDR3 length equals 18 residues. CDR3 region: CASSQDSSGVRSYNEQFF. As DNA, the CDR3 is TGCGCCAGCAGCCAAGATTCTAGCGGGGTTAGGTCCTACAATGAGCAGTTCTTC.